This T cell receptor (beta chain) was sequenced in a study of cytomegalovirus exposure and HLA in healthy donors. The PCR used 60 Vbeta and 13 Jbeta primers. Libraries were prepared by immunoSEQ multiplex PCR; TCRdb keeps only in-frame clonotypes and omits some of them. The sample holds under 200,000 clones, 68% seen once. The V segment lost 5 bases and the J segment 5 bases; nucleotides outside the gene matches: 9. CDR3 length: 14 residues. Looked up from germline, CDR1 is SGHNT and CDR2 is YYREEE (reference sequence). This clone was observed a few times. This TCR came from a middle-aged woman in good health and CMV-seropositive. This chain connects TRBV5-4 to TRBJ1-2; 7 bases line up with TRBD1. Material for sequencing was PBMCs. Here the CDR3 reads CASRETGAVYGYTF. CDR3 in DNA: TGTGCCAGCAGGGAAACAGGGGCAGTATATGGCTACACCTTC.